These T cell receptor beta chains were read from a single sample in a study of shared clonotypes between healthy human individuals. The data were produced by immunoSEQ multiplex PCR, yet TCRdb's version contains in-frame clones alone and is incomplete. The profile shows more than 550,000 clones, around 90% of them singletons. The specimen was naive CD8+ T cells sorted from blood. These receptors were taken from a man under 40 in good health. Both conserved end residues are part of each CDR3. The D gene is left open where the match is weak. Only some rows state a clone size, as once, few, many or a class for expanded clones.

j_call | cdr3_length | clone_size | d_call | v_call | cdr3_nt | cdr3_aa
TRBJ2-7 | 13 | - | - | TRBV15 | TGTGCCACCAGCAAAGACAGCTCCTACGAGCAGTACTTC | CATSKDSSYEQYF
TRBJ2-6 | 16 | once | TRBD1 | TRBV29-1 | TGCAGCGTTGGGACAGGCATAAGCTCTGGGGCCAACGTCCTGACTTTC | CSVGTGISSGANVLTF
TRBJ2-7 | 13 | - | - | TRBV25-1 | TGTGCCAGCACAGACACGAGCTCCTACGAGCAGTACTTC | CASTDTSSYEQYF
TRBJ2-5 | 16 | once | TRBD1 | TRBV2 | TGTGCCAGCAGTAGAACCGGACAGGGCCCCGAAGAGACCCAGTACTTC | CASSRTGQGPEETQYF
TRBJ2-7 | 16 | - | TRBD2 | TRBV9 | TGTGCCAGCAGCGTAGCTGGCGGGAGTTTTTCCGACGAGCAGTACTTC | CASSVAGGSFSDEQYF
TRBJ2-7 | 18 | - | TRBD1 | TRBV15 | TGTGCCACCAGCCCGACTCCCTCCCCGTTAGACAGGGACAGCGAGCAGTACTTC | CATSPTPSPLDRDSEQYF
TRBJ2-5 | 13 | - | - | TRBV5-4 | TGTGCCAGCAGCTTCCGAGGTCGGGAGACCCAGTACTTC | CASSFRGRETQYF
TRBJ2-1 | 13 | - | - | TRBV7-6 | TGTGCCAGCAGCCCCATCTCGGGCAATGAGCAGTTCTTC | CASSPISGNEQFF
TRBJ1-1 | 12 | - | - | TRBV7-9 | TGTGCCAGCAGGACCGATGGCACTGAAGCTTTCTTT | CASRTDGTEAFF
TRBJ2-7 | 15 | - | - | TRBV4-1 | TGCGCCAGCAGCCAAGCCCCAGGGAGCTCCTACGAGCAGTACTTC | CASSQAPGSSYEQYF
TRBJ2-1 | 13 | - | TRBD1 | TRBV29-1 | TGCAGCGTCGGGGACAGAATATACAATGAGCAGTTCTTC | CSVGDRIYNEQFF
TRBJ1-5 | 14 | - | TRBD1 | TRBV27 | TGTGCCAGCGGGGGACAGGGGATTTTTCAGCCCCAGCATTTT | CASGGQGIFQPQHF
TRBJ2-7 | 13 | - | - | TRBV28 | TGTGCCAGCAGTTTTCCCCCGAACGACGAGCAGTACTTC | CASSFPPNDEQYF
TRBJ2-5 | 12 | - | TRBD1 | TRBV29-1 | TGCAGCGGTGGACAGGGAACCGAGACCCAGTACTTC | CSGGQGTETQYF
TRBJ2-3 | 18 | - | - | TRBV25-1 | TGTGCCAGCAGTGAATATTACCAGGGATTCCTTGGCACAGATACGCAGTATTTT | CASSEYYQGFLGTDTQYF
TRBJ2-1 | 14 | - | TRBD2 | TRBV19 | TGTGCCAGTAGTATACTAGCGGATTACAATGAGCAGTTCTTC | CASSILADYNEQFF
TRBJ1-3 | 14 | - | - | TRBV4-1 | TGCGCCAGCAGCCCGCGGTCTTCTGGAAACACCATATATTTT | CASSPRSSGNTIYF
TRBJ2-7 | 19 | - | TRBD2 | TRBV11-2 | TGTGCCAGCAGCTTAGATTCTTTGGTCCCTAGCGGGGGATCTTACGAGCAGTACTTC | CASSLDSLVPSGGSYEQYF
TRBJ2-2 | 16 | once | TRBD2 | TRBV9 | TGTGCCAGCAGCCCGGGTAGCGGGAGGAGCACCGGGGAGCTGTTTTTT | CASSPGSGRSTGELFF
TRBJ1-4 | 17 | - | TRBD1 | TRBV7-8 | TGTGCCAGCAGCGTTGACAGGGGGGTTGAGACTAATGAAAAACTGTTTTTT | CASSVDRGVETNEKLFF
TRBJ2-2 | 17 | - | TRBD2 | TRBV5-1 | TGCGCCAGCACTGGGACTAGCGGGAGTTATAGTCCCGGGGAGCTGTTTTTT | CASTGTSGSYSPGELFF
TRBJ1-1 | 13 | - | - | TRBV15 | TGTGCCACCAGCAGAGATTTGGATACGGAAGCTTTCTTT | CATSRDLDTEAFF
TRBJ2-1 | 17 | - | - | TRBV28 | TGTGCCAGCAGCCCACCCCTGGGCAGTTTACACTACAATGAGCAGTTCTTC | CASSPPLGSLHYNEQFF
TRBJ2-7 | 11 | - | - | TRBV9 | TGTGCCAGCAGCCCCTCCTACGAGCAGTACTTC | CASSPSYEQYF
TRBJ2-1 | 15 | - | TRBD1 | TRBV28 | TGTGCCAGCAGTTCAAACGGACAGGTTGTAGATGAGCAGTTCTTC | CASSSNGQVVDEQFF
TRBJ1-1 | 13 | - | - | TRBV13 | TGTGCCAGCAGCTCTCTTTTGTACACTGAAGCTTTCTTT | CASSSLLYTEAFF
TRBJ2-5 | 14 | - | - | TRBV13 | TGTGCCAGCGGCAGGGGGGGGTTATTAGAGACCCAGTACTTC | CASGRGGLLETQYF
TRBJ2-1 | 15 | - | TRBD1 | TRBV19 | TGTGCCAGTACCGGAGCCGGGACAGGGGTCTATGAGCAGTTCTTC | CASTGAGTGVYEQFF
TRBJ2-7 | 15 | - | TRBD2 | TRBV5-5 | TGTGCCAGCATTCGATTAGCGGGAGAATCGGGCGAGCAGTACTTC | CASIRLAGESGEQYF
TRBJ2-7 | 14 | - | - | TRBV5-4 | TGTGCCAGCAGCTTGGTTCAGGGGTCCTACGAGCAGTACTTC | CASSLVQGSYEQYF
TRBJ2-5 | 18 | - | TRBD2 | TRBV7-8 | TGTGCCAGCAGCTTTTCTCTAGCGGGAACGTACCTGGGAGAGACCCAGTACTTC | CASSFSLAGTYLGETQYF
TRBJ1-5 | 13 | - | - | TRBV29-1 | TGCAGCGTCGGGAGGGGGGAAGGTCAGCCCCAGCATTTT | CSVGRGEGQPQHF
TRBJ1-5 | 16 | once | - | TRBV6-1 | TGTGCCAGCAGTGAAGGCCCAGGGTTGTTCAATCAGCCCCAGCATTTT | CASSEGPGLFNQPQHF
TRBJ2-6 | 19 | - | - | TRBV6-1 | TGTGCCAGCAGTGCCCGCCGTCTTGACACTTCCTCTGGGGCCAACGTCCTGACTTTC | CASSARRLDTSSGANVLTF
TRBJ2-1 | 13 | - | - | TRBV27 | TGTGCCAGCAGTTTTTTAAGGGGCGACGAGCAGTTCTTC | CASSFLRGDEQFF
TRBJ2-7 | 16 | - | - | TRBV5-1 | TGCGCCAGCAGCTTCCGGGCGGGACGTCTACTAGACGAGCAGTACTTC | CASSFRAGRLLDEQYF
TRBJ1-4 | 15 | - | - | TRBV27 | TGTGCCAGCAGTTCAGGGGAGATGTCTAATGAAAAACTGTTTTTT | CASSSGEMSNEKLFF
TRBJ2-7 | 14 | - | - | TRBV28 | TGTGCCAGCAGTTTACGGGGAGTATCCTACGAGCAGTACTTC | CASSLRGVSYEQYF
TRBJ2-1 | 16 | - | TRBD1 | TRBV19 | TGTGCCAGTAGTTTCCAGGACAGGACCTCCTACAATGAGCAGTTCTTC | CASSFQDRTSYNEQFF
TRBJ2-3 | 14 | - | - | TRBV28 | TGTGCCAGCAGTTTACACAGGGACCCAGATACGCAGTATTTT | CASSLHRDPDTQYF
TRBJ2-7 | 13 | - | - | TRBV7-9 | TGTGCCAGCAGCTTTCCATTCGACTACGAGCAGTACTTC | CASSFPFDYEQYF
TRBJ2-3 | 13 | - | - | TRBV27 | TGTGCCAGCAGTTTAACGCTCACAGATACGCAGTATTTT | CASSLTLTDTQYF
TRBJ2-3 | 15 | - | - | TRBV30 | TGTGCCTGGGGGTCGGGCGACTCTAGCACAGATACGCAGTATTTT | CAWGSGDSSTDTQYF
TRBJ2-1 | 17 | - | TRBD2 | TRBV29-1 | TGCAGCGTTGAAGAATCCGGGACTAGCGGGAGGTGGAATGAGCAGTTCTTC | CSVEESGTSGRWNEQFF
TRBJ1-4 | 13 | - | - | TRBV2 | TGTGCCAGCAGTGAGGATAATAATGAAAAACTGTTTTTT | CASSEDNNEKLFF
TRBJ2-3 | 14 | - | - | TRBV15 | TGTGCCACCAGCGCGGGTCTGAGCACAGATACGCAGTATTTT | CATSAGLSTDTQYF
TRBJ2-5 | 14 | - | - | TRBV5-6 | TGTGCCAGCAGCTTGGGAAACAGGGAAGAGACCCAGTACTTC | CASSLGNREETQYF
TRBJ1-1 | 15 | - | - | TRBV7-9 | TGTGCCAGCAGCTTAAGGGAGGGAATCAAGGGAGAAGCTTTCTTT | CASSLREGIKGEAFF
TRBJ2-1 | 14 | - | TRBD1 | TRBV27 | TGTGCCAGCAGTTTATGGGACAGGGGTCATGAGCAGTTCTTC | CASSLWDRGHEQFF